This TCR beta chain was captured by sequencing in a study of blood T cell repertoires in COVID-19. Across the study: Sources were T cells, B-cell-depleted T cells, or PBMCs; the material itself was cDNA or gDNA.

V gave up 4 bases and J gave up 6 bases, with 12 bases separating them. Germline V gene lookup returns CDR1 MGHRA and CDR2 YSYEKL. The CDR3 has 14 amino acids. The data were produced by immunoSEQ multiplex PCR, yet TCRdb's version contains in-frame clones alone and is incomplete. Among 150,000 to 190,000 clones listed, around 84% were seen once. The chain is built from TRBV4-1 and TRBJ1-4; no reliable D call. The sample taken for sequencing was PBMCs or T cells enriched from blood (not recorded which). This receptor was taken from a man aged 45-65 years who had recovered from COVID-19. The CDR3 nucleotides read TGCGCCAGCAGCCGAGAAGGAGTATATGAAAAACTGTTTTTT. As protein: CASSREGVYEKLFF.